Listed here is a single T cell receptor beta chain. This sample was taken from a study of identical twins. One entry per CDR3 protein, called by TCRdb with MiXCR from the 5' RACE reads. The sample includes roughly 720,000 distinct CDR3 sequences, 15% to 20% seen only once; the top ten take around 14%. The CDR3 is 17 amino acids. Trimming took 2 bases from V and 2 from J, leaving 18 bases between them. Per the germline V gene, CDR1 is SGHTA and CDR2 is FQGNSA. These data also featured in a second study, about T cells expressing NK-cell markers.

V gene TRBV7-2 combines with J gene TRBJ1-1; D remains ambiguous. Sequenced material: PBMCs. The clonotype comes from a woman younger than 35 in good health. CDR3 nucleotide sequence: TGTGCCAGCAGCTTAAGCCTGTTGAGGGCTCTAAACACTGAAGCTTTCTTT. Translation gives CASSLSLLRALNTEAFF.